Listed here is a single T cell receptor (beta chain). A much larger clone differs by one base, so this may be a read error. This record comes from a study of molecular identifiers for immune sequencing clone quantification. This CDR3 has 14 residues. V shed 3 bases and J shed 4 bases, with 12 bases lying between them. Germline-derived CDR1 and CDR2 are SEHNR and FQNEAQ (reference sequence). In preparing bulk TCR libraries, previously described methods and listed TCR primers were used. TCRdb itself ran the PCR reads through MiXCR, one entry per CDR3 protein. The profile shows approximately 550,000 distinct CDR3 sequences, about a fifth of them singletons.

This sequence was found in a human donor in good health. Some libraries in this study had Jurkat cell RNA spiked in. What was sequenced was naive CD8+ T cells from blood, with Jurkat cell RNA spiked in. The subset here: FACS-sorted CD8+CD4-CCR7+CD45RA+ naive T cells. The V call is TRBV7-9, the J call TRBJ1-1; D not certain. The CDR3 here is CASSFDRVLTEAFF. Here the CDR3 DNA reads TGTGCCAGCAGCTTCGACCGGGTTCTCACTGAAGCTTTCTTT.